This TCR beta chain is from a study of human T cells and chemical hapten exposure (dated by TCRdb to the early 2020s). With regard to the full study: For sensitization, 2% DPC in acetone was applied to an approximately 2 cm by approximately 2 cm area of upper inner arm skin. Blood samples were taken from patients before sensitization (week 0) and at 2, 6 and about 24 weeks after DPC sensitization. The mostly female patient cohort included alopecia areata with under or over 50% scalp involvement, alopecia totalis and alopecia universalis. Weekly therapeutic DPC doses were additionally applied to the scalp of patients throughout the approximately 24-week study period. Peripheral blood TCR repertoire changes were tracked in vivo in alopecia patients during primary and secondary sensitization to the hapten diphenylcyclopropenone (DPC). The libraries were sequenced as a pool, and the TCR yield per sample differed mostly because of small variations in library volumes within the pool. Patch tests used Finn chambers with 0.01% DPC on the upper back, scored after 6 days by International Contact Dermatitis Research Group standards. Twenty-nine alopecia patients gave blood for TCR sequencing at one to four time points (pre-sensitization, 2, 6 and 24 weeks). Beyond this particular receptor, the publication reports: Patch test score correlated positively with the number of PT1 expanded TCRs, reaching significance at thresholds 8, 16 and 32 but not at 4. Compared with pre-sensitization or healthy control sets, expanded TCRs formed significantly more large CDR3 similarity clusters, which is consistent with antigen-driven responses. Because all patients had alopecia, a presumed autoimmune disease, the immune response of the patients might differ from that of healthy individuals. The number of TCRs above 1 in 1000 frequency did not change with DPC sensitization; there was no evidence of global repertoire structure alterations. Repeated subsampling changed both the strength of the expansion versus patch-test correlation and the threshold at which the correlation became significant.

Turning to this clonotype: Its antigen remains undetermined. The sample holds no much larger clone one base away, and base qualities are not on file.

The CDR3 measures 16 amino acids from cysteine to phenylalanine. Only the CDR3 DNA stays, 48 bases, in frame from base 1. CDR1 LGHDT and CDR2 YNNKEL were looked up in the germline V gene (reference sequence). Trimming leaves V shorter by 1 base and J shorter by 9 bases, with the junction holding 7 bases beyond the gene matches. The library came from RACE. Instrument used: NextSeq 500. During library preparation, unique molecular identifiers were attached to individual cDNA molecules so that TCRs could be counted in a quantitative, reproducible way. For every blood RNA sample, sequencing covered both the TCR alpha and TCR beta chains. As for the original processing: Samples had a median of roughly 100,000 TCRs, with a range from roughly 20,000 to 690,600. The Decombinator software suite was used to annotate V, J and CDR3 in the TCR reads. For the PS versus PT1 abundance plots, all samples were subsampled to the same number of TCRs (28,000). TCRs were defined as expanded if absent before sensitization and observed at least eight times at the 2-week time point. TCRdb ran its own pipeline on the public reads, namely fastp trimming at Q25 and MiXCR clone calling, and kept in-frame beta chains. CDR3 protein sequences are deduplicated, and each keeps its most common genes and DNA. The V and J calls, along with clone size, are taken from TCRdb and not from the paper's own processing. The table for this sample lists around 69,000 distinct CDR3 sequences; about 9% of them were counted only once. The ten largest clones capture about 3% of the sample.

The sample's time point label, in plain terms: patch test 2, 6 weeks after DPC sensitization. The meaning of the sample's treatment or condition label: therapeutic diphenylcyclopropenone sensitization with weekly scalp DPC. Blood at each patch-test visit was drawn before the patch test was applied. Eligible patients were aged 18 to 70, diagnosed with alopecia, deemed suitable for DPC therapy, and excluded if pregnant. Unfractionated whole blood was collected in Tempus Blood RNA tubes, and total RNA was extracted from that blood. The chain is assembled from TRBV3-1 and TRBJ2-1; 12 middle bases align to TRBD2. The sequenced sample was whole blood, obtained in connection with sensitization to the hapten diphenylcyclopropenone (DPC). This TCR was sampled from a woman aged 45-65 years with alopecia areata. Some clones in this sample may be carry-over from other donors' samples. The nucleotides are TGTGCCAGCAGCCAAGTACCGACTAGCGGGGGTGGTGAGCAGTTCTTC. It translates to CASSQVPTSGGGEQFF.